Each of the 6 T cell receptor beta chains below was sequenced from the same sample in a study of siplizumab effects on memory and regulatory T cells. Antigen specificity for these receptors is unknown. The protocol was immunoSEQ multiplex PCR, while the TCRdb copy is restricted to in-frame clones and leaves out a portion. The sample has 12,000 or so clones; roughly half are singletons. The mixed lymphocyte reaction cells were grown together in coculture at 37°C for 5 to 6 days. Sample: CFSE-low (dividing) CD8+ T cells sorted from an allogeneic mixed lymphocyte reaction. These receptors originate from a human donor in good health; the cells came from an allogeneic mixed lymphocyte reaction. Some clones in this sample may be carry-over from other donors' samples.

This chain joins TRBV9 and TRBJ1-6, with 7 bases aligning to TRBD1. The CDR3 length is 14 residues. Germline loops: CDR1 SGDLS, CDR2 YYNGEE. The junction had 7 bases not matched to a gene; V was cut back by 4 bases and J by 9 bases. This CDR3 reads CASSPPGGSSPLHF. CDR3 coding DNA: TGTGCCAGCAGCCCACCAGGGGGGTCTTCACCCCTCCACTTT.

CDR3: CAWSATTGGRTEAFF. The DNA for the CDR3 is TGTGCCTGGAGTGCGACGACAGGGGGCCGCACTGAAGCTTTCTTT. The chain links TRBV30 to TRBJ1-1, with 10 bases that match TRBD1. The germline gives CDR1 GTSNPN, CDR2 SVGIG (reference sequence). V shed 1 base and J 4 bases; nucleotides not matched to a gene: 6. The CDR3 extends over 15 amino acids.

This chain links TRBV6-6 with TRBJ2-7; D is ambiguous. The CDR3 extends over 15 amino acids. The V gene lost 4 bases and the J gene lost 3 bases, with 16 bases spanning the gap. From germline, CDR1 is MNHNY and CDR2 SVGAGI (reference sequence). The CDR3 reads CASSFRVSKGYEQYF. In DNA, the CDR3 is TGTGCCAGCAGTTTCCGGGTTTCGAAGGGCTACGAGCAGTACTTC.

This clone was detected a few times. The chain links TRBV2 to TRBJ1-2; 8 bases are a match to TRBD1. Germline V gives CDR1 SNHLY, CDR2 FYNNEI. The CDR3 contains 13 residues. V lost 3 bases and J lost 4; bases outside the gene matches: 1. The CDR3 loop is CASSETGAYGYTF. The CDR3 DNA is TGTGCCAGCAGTGAGACAGGGGCCTATGGCTACACCTTC.

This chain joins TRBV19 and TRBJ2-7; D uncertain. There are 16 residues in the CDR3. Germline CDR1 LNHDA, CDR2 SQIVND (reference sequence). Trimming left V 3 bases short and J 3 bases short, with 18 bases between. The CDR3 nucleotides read TGTGCCAGTAGTATTGCCAGCCCCCCGTGGTACTACGAGCAGTACTTC. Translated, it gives CASSIASPPWYYEQYF. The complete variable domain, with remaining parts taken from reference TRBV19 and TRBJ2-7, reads DGGITQSPKYLFRKEGQNVTLSCEQNLNHDAMYWYRQDPGQGLRLIYYSQIVNDFQKGDIAEGYSVSREKKESFPLTVTSAQKNPTAFYLCASSIASPPWYYEQYFGPGTRLTVT.

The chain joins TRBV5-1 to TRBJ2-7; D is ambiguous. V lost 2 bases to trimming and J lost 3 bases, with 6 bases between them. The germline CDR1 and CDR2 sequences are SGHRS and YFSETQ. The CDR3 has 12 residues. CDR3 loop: CASSFLGYEQYF. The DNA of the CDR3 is TGCGCCAGCAGCTTTTTAGGCTACGAGCAGTACTTC.